These 14 T cell receptor beta chains were sequenced from one sample in a study of T cell repertoires in cytomegalovirus infection. Each CDR3 protein gets one entry after TCRdb re-called the reads with MiXCR. The sample contains 310,000 or so distinct CDR3 sequences, about 25% of which appear only once. The sample was PBMCs. The receptors here all came from a human donor in good health (CMV status not recorded). Some clones in this sample may be carry-over from other donors' samples.

The table lists this clonotype with a few counts. The V gene is TRBV25-1, the J gene TRBJ2-1; TRBD2 agrees at 9 bases. The germline CDR1 and CDR2 sequences are MGHDK and SYGVNS. This CDR3 is built from 15 residues. Losses at the gene ends were 8 bases for V and 13 bases for J; bases not matched to a gene: 18. CDR3 amino acids: CASGSPGLALSTQFF. The CDR3 nucleotides are TGTGCCAGCGGCTCACCGGGACTAGCACTATCCACTCAGTTCTTC.

This clonotype was seen a handful of times. The chain recombines TRBV7-2 with TRBJ2-1; D is uncertain. The CDR3 spans 13 residues. In germline, CDR1 is SGHTA, CDR2 FQGNSA. Trimming shortened V by 5 bases and J by 4 bases, and 9 bases separated the two germline ends. This chain's CDR3 is CASSMGPYNEQFF. CDR3 nucleotides: TGTGCCAGCAGCATGGGCCCATACAATGAGCAGTTCTTC.

The chain combines TRBV7-6 with TRBJ2-2, with 7 nucleotides matching TRBD1. The J segment lost 2 bases and the V segment lost 5 bases, leaving 8 bases of the junction unmatched. In germline, CDR1 is SGHVS, CDR2 FNYEAQ. The CDR3 runs to 16 residues. The DNA of the CDR3 is TGTGCCAGCAGCCCGCGACAGGGTGTCAACACCGGGGAGCTGTTTTTT. Its translation is CASSPRQGVNTGELFF.

The V and J genes are TRBV7-8 and TRBJ1-3, with D perhaps TRBD1 (5 bases). V dropped 1 base and J dropped 0 bases, with 10 bases sitting between them. CDR3 size: 16 residues. CDR1 SGHVS and CDR2 FQNEAQ come from the germline V gene. The CDR3 coding sequence is TGTGCCAGCAGCTTAGGAGAAGGGGCCTCTGGAAACACCATATATTTT. This codes for CASSLGEGASGNTIYF.

The rearrangement joins TRBV20-1 to TRBJ2-7, with D maybe TRBD1 (5 bases). V lost 1 base to trimming and J lost 3 bases, with 7 bases between them. Germline CDR1 and CDR2: DFQATT and SNEGSKA (reference sequence). The CDR3 is 12 residues long. CDR3 amino acids: CSARAGFYEQYF. The CDR3 DNA reads TGCAGTGCTAGAGCAGGGTTCTACGAGCAGTACTTC.

In this sample, this clonotype turned up a few times. The CDR3 loop reads CSVGMWGSQETQYF. The CDR3 DNA reads TGCAGCGTTGGCATGTGGGGCAGCCAAGAGACCCAGTACTTC. The V and J genes are TRBV29-1 and TRBJ2-5; the D gene is possibly TRBD1 (5 bases). The length of the CDR3 is 14 residues. Trimming left V 4 bases short and J 1 base short, with 13 bases between. Germline lookup yields CDR1 SQVTM and CDR2 ANQGSEA.

This clonotype was detected ten times or more. The chain joins TRBV7-9 to TRBJ2-7, with no clear D. The CDR3 spans 15 residues. Germline CDR1 and CDR2: SEHNR and FQNEAQ (reference sequence). Trimming removed 1 base at V and 1 base at J, with 11 bases between. This CDR3 is CASSLGAQLSYEQYF. The DNA of the CDR3 is TGTGCCAGCAGCTTAGGGGCACAACTTTCCTACGAGCAGTACTTC.

This chain connects TRBV20-1 to TRBJ2-3; 11 bases align to TRBD2. The CDR3 runs 15 residues. The germline V gene encodes CDR1 DFQATT and CDR2 SNEGSKA (reference sequence). The trim removed 7 bases at V and 6 bases at J, leaving 12 bases unmatched. The CDR3: CSGVAGGRIIDTQYF. The DNA for the CDR3 is TGCAGTGGGGTAGCGGGAGGGCGAATCATTGATACGCAGTATTTT.

This sequence joins TRBV11-3 and TRBJ1-1, with D possibly matching TRBD1 (6 bases). V was trimmed by 2 bases and J by 7 bases, leaving 11 bases between them. The CDR3 has 13 amino acids. Germline CDR1 reads SGHNT; CDR2 reads YENEEA. The CDR3 DNA is TGTGCCAGCAGCTTAACAGGGAGGGATGAAGCTTTCTTT. Amino acid sequence: CASSLTGRDEAFF.

The chain links TRBV2 to TRBJ1-2, with D possibly matching TRBD1 (5 bases). This CDR3 is built from 14 residues. CDR1 is SNHLY, CDR2 FYNNEI, per germline. V lost 2 bases to trimming and J lost 4 bases, with 11 bases between them. As DNA, the CDR3 is TGTGCCAGCAGTGAACGTGGGGCCAGCTATGGCTACACCTTC. Its protein product is CASSERGASYGYTF. The variable domain in full, completed from reference TRBV2 and TRBJ1-2, reads EPEVTQTPSHQVTQMGQEVILRCVPISNHLYFYWYRQILGQKVEFLVSFYNNEISEKSEIFDDQFSVERPDGSNFTLKIRSTKLEDSAMYFCASSERGASYGYTFGSGTRLTVV.

The chain recombines TRBV7-2 with TRBJ2-3; TRBD2 matches at 15 bases. This CDR3 spans 15 amino acids. Trimming removed 8 bases from V and 5 bases from J; junction bases left unmatched: 5. The V gene's germline CDR1 is SGHTA and CDR2 FQGNSA. This chain's CDR3 is CASGLAGGPGDTQYF. The CDR3 DNA reads as TGTGCCAGCGGACTAGCGGGAGGGCCAGGAGATACGCAGTATTTT. The whole variable domain, remainder taken from reference TRBV7-2 and TRBJ2-3, is GAGVSQSPSNKVTEKGKDVELRCDPISGHTALYWYRQSLGQGLEFLIYFQGNSAPDKSGLPSDRFSAERTGGSVSTLTIQRTQQEDSAVYLCASGLAGGPGDTQYFGPGTRLTVL.

The chain employs TRBV12-3 or TRBV12-4 and TRBJ2-7, with 8 bases lining up with TRBD1. Trimming at V came to 5 bases and at J to 4 bases, leaving 7 bases not matched to a gene. CDR3 size: 14 residues. CDR3 in DNA: TGTGCCAGCAGTATATCCCAGGGGGCTTACGAGCAGTACTTC. It translates to CASSISQGAYEQYF.

This rearrangement joins TRBV7-4 to TRBJ1-1; D may be TRBD1 (6 bases). CDR3 size: 13 residues. The ends were cut back, 5 bases at V and 4 bases at J, with 11 bases in the middle. The germline CDR1 and CDR2 sequences are SGHVT and SQSDAQ. The CDR3: CASSPQGGTEAFF. The CDR3 DNA follows: TGTGCCAGCAGCCCACAGGGCGGCACTGAAGCTTTCTTT.

This chain joins TRBV20-1 and TRBJ2-1, with a tentative D call TRBD2 (6 bases). Trimming took 6 bases from V and 7 from J, leaving 13 bases between them. CDR3 length: 12 amino acids. Germline V lookup: CDR1 DFQATT, CDR2 SNEGSKA (reference sequence). For the CDR3, the DNA is TGCAGTGCCGGGACTTATCTAAATGAGCAGTTCTTC. The encoded protein is CSAGTYLNEQFF.